This entry lists 10 T cell receptor beta chains sequenced from one sample in a study of shared clonotypes between healthy human individuals. Sequencing was performed with immunoSEQ multiplex PCR; in TCRdb, only in-frame clones are kept and a portion is missing. The sample consists of over a million clones, 95% to 99% of them appearing once. What was sequenced was naive CD4+ T cells sorted from blood. Subset specified: CD45RA+ positively selected. Receptor source: a man aged 25-45 years in good health.

The sample holds one count of this clone. J is TRBJ2-1 and V is TRBV7-6; D may be TRBD2 (7 bases). The CDR3 is 18 residues long. The ends were cut back, 1 base at V and 4 bases at J, with 20 bases in the middle. Germline assignment: CDR1 SGHVS and CDR2 FNYEAQ. CDR3 sequence reads: CASSLEAAGASGYNEQFF. The CDR3 DNA follows: TGTGCCAGCAGCTTAGAGGCGGCAGGGGCTAGCGGTTACAATGAGCAGTTCTTC.

The chain employs TRBV5-5 and TRBJ2-7, with 13 positions matching TRBD2. CDR1 SGHKS and CDR2 YYEKEE come from the germline V gene (reference sequence). The CDR3 covers 17 residues. The V segment lost 0 bases and the J segment 3 bases; nucleotides outside the gene matches: 6. The CDR3 coding sequence is TGTGCCAGCAGCTTGGGGACTAGCGGGAGAAGCTACTACGAGCAGTACTTC. Its protein is CASSLGTSGRSYYEQYF.

The rearrangement joins TRBV7-2 to TRBJ1-1; unclear D gene. The V and J ends lost 5 bases and 2 bases respectively, with 9 bases between them. The CDR3 spans 13 residues. Per germline, CDR1 SGHTA and CDR2 FQGNSA. This CDR3 is CASSTGVNTEAFF. CDR3 nucleotides: TGTGCCAGCAGCACCGGAGTCAACACTGAAGCTTTCTTT. The full variable domain, completed using reference TRBV7-2 and TRBJ1-1, is GAGVSQSPSNKVTEKGKDVELRCDPISGHTALYWYRQSLGQGLEFLIYFQGNSAPDKSGLPSDRFSAERTGGSVSTLTIQRTQQEDSAVYLCASSTGVNTEAFFGQGTRLTVV.

With respect to this clone: Other DNA variants within this sample encode the same CDR3. This chain links TRBV29-1 with TRBJ2-3; perhaps TRBD1 as D (6 bases). V was shortened by 3 bases and J by 3 bases, with 7 bases between the two germline ends. This CDR3 is 12 amino acids long. Germline CDR1 SQVTM, CDR2 ANQGSEA. For the CDR3, the DNA is TGCAGCGTTGATACAGGGACAGATACGCAGTATTTT. Translated, it gives CSVDTGTDTQYF.

The V and J genes are TRBV29-1 and TRBJ2-3; 8 nucleotides line up with TRBD2. The CDR3 extends over 15 amino acids. V shed 4 bases and J 2 bases; nucleotides not matched to a gene: 8. CDR1 and CDR2 (germline): SQVTM, ANQGSEA. The CDR3 DNA sequence: TGCAGCGTTGTCTGGACGGGAGGGTCCACAGATACGCAGTATTTT. Translating it yields CSVVWTGGSTDTQYF.

The V gene is TRBV18, the J gene TRBJ2-1; 7 nucleotides match TRBD1. In germline, CDR1 is KGHSH, CDR2 LQKENI. The CDR3 contains 17 residues. Unmatched junction bases numbered 6, after V lost 0 bases and J lost 1 base. CDR3 sequence: CASSPPLDRRSYNEQFF. CDR3 in DNA: TGTGCCAGCTCACCACCCTTGGACAGGCGTTCCTACAATGAGCAGTTCTTC.

The rearrangement links TRBV2 to TRBJ2-3, with a tentative D call TRBD2 (6 bases). CDR3 size: 15 residues. Germline CDR1 reads SNHLY; CDR2 reads FYNNEI. The ends were cut back, 3 bases at V and 4 bases at J, with 14 bases in the middle. In DNA form, the CDR3 reads TGTGCCAGCAGTGAGGTCGAACTAGCCGCAGATACGCAGTATTTT. This codes for CASSEVELAADTQYF.

This sequence joins TRBV5-1 and TRBJ1-2; 7 bases line up with TRBD1. Germline trimming cut 4 bases from V and 5 bases from J; bases unmatched to any gene: 8. The germline V gene encodes CDR1 SGHRS and CDR2 YFSETQ. The CDR3 totals 14 residues. CDR3 loop: CASSRGQSTYGYTF. The CDR3 nucleotides are TGCGCCAGCAGCCGGGGACAGAGCACATATGGCTACACCTTC.

V and J are TRBV9 and TRBJ2-1; TRBD2 might be the D (6 bases). The CDR3 covers 16 residues. V gave up 3 bases and J gave up 2 bases, with 15 bases separating them. Germline values: CDR1 SGDLS, CDR2 YYNGEE. The CDR3 sequence is CASSGGVPGAYNEQFF. DNA for the CDR3: TGTGCCAGCAGCGGCGGGGTCCCGGGAGCCTACAATGAGCAGTTCTTC.

This sequence joins TRBV6-5 and TRBJ2-1; tentatively, D is TRBD2 (5 bases). V was shortened by 2 bases and J by 9 bases, with 14 bases between the two germline ends. CDR1 and CDR2 from the germline V gene are MNHEY and SVGAGI. The CDR3 length is 14 residues. CDR3 nucleotide sequence: TGTGCCAGCAGTTACCCTGGTGGCAGCGGTGAGCAGTTCTTC. Translation: CASSYPGGSGEQFF.